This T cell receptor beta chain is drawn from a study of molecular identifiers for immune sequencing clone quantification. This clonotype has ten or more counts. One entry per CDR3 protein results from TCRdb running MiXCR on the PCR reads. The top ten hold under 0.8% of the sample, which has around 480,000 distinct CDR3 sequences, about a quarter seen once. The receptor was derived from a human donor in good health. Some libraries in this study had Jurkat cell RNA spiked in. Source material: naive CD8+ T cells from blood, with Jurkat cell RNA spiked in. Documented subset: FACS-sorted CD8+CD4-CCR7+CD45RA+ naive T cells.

CDR3 bases: TGTGCCAGCAGACAACAGGGTGCTAATGAAAAACTGTTTTTT. This codes for CASRQQGANEKLFF. V is TRBV7-9 and J is TRBJ1-4; a possible D gene is TRBD1 (6 bases). From germline, CDR1 is SEHNR and CDR2 FQNEAQ (reference sequence). Deletions cut 6 bases from V and 3 bases from J, with 11 bases between. This CDR3 spans 14 amino acids.